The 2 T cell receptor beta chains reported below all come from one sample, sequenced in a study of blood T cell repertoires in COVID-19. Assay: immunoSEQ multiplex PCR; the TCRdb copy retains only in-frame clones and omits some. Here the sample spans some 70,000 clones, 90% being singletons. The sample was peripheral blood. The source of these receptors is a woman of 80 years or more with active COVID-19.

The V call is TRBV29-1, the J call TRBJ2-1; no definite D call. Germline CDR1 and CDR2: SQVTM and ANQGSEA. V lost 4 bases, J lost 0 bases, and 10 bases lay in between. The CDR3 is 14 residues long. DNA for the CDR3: TGCAGCGTTGCTGGGCGAAACTCCTACAATGAGCAGTTCTTC. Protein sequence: CSVAGRNSYNEQFF.

The CDR3 DNA reads TGTGCCAGCAGCGCGTACAATGAGCAGTTCTTC. Translated, it gives CASSAYNEQFF. This chain connects TRBV11-2 to TRBJ2-1; D is uncertain. This CDR3 spans 11 amino acids. CDR1 SGHAT and CDR2 FQNNGV come from the germline V gene. The V end lost 5 bases, the J end lost 4 bases, and 3 bases lay between the germline ends.